Shown below are 22 T cell receptor beta chains from a single sample sequenced in a study of cytomegalovirus exposure and HLA in healthy donors. PCR used 60 Vbeta primers and 13 Jbeta primers. Generated by immunoSEQ multiplex PCR, the TCRdb table keeps only in-frame clones and is missing some. The sample holds fewer than 150,000 clones, less than 80% seen once. The sequenced sample was PBMCs. The source of these receptors is a man aged 35 to 55 in good health and CMV-seropositive.

V gene TRBV19 combines with J gene TRBJ1-2; TRBD1 matches at 9 bases. J was trimmed by 6 bases and V by 1 base; bases with no gene match: 3. Germline V CDR1 and CDR2: LNHDA, SQIVND (reference sequence). The CDR3 runs to 14 residues. The CDR3 protein is CASSIGDRDHGYTF. The CDR3 coding sequence is TGTGCCAGTAGTATAGGGGACAGGGACCATGGCTACACCTTC.

This sequence joins TRBV9 and TRBJ2-5, with D possibly TRBD2 on 5 matching bases. The V end was cut by 1 base, the J end by 5 bases, with 9 bases between. Per the germline V gene, CDR1 is SGDLS and CDR2 is YYNGEE. The CDR3 loop spans 13 amino acids. CDR3 sequence (DNA): TGTGCCAGCAGCGTACCGGGAAGGGAGACCCAGTACTTC. This codes for CASSVPGRETQYF.

The chain links TRBV21-1 to TRBJ1-5. TRBV21-1 is a known pseudogene. The CDR3 is 16 residues long. The CDR3 DNA reads as TGTGCCAGCAGGGGACTTCTGATGATACGCAATCAGCCCCAGCATTTT. It yields the protein CASRGLLMIRNQPQHF.

The chain employs TRBV7-2 and TRBJ1-1; 7 bases align to TRBD1. J lost 0 bases, V lost 0 bases, and 4 bases had no gene match. Germline V gene data show CDR1 as SGHTA and CDR2 as FQGNSA. The CDR3 loop spans 16 amino acids. CDR3 DNA: TGTGCCAGCAGCTTAGCTACGGGACAGATGAACACTGAAGCTTTCTTT. It encodes CASSLATGQMNTEAFF.

V usage is TRBV19 and J usage is TRBJ1-2; 9 nucleotides align to TRBD1. The CDR3 sequence is 13 residues long. V lost 6 bases to trimming and J lost 8 bases; unmatched junction nucleotides: 7. The germline gives CDR1 LNHDA, CDR2 SQIVND (reference sequence). Written as DNA, the CDR3 is TGTGCCAGTAGCGTCGACAGGGGGTCAGGCTACACCTTC. It codes for CASSVDRGSGYTF.

The chain employs TRBV14 and TRBJ2-1; 11 bases map to TRBD2. Germline CDR1 reads SGHDN; CDR2 reads FVKESK. V was clipped by 0 bases and J by 8 bases; unmatched bases: 12. The CDR3 is made up of 18 amino acids. The CDR3 DNA is TGTGCCAGCAGCCAAGAGCAGGGGTTAGCGGGAGGGCGCTATGAGCAGTTCTTC. It translates to CASSQEQGLAGGRYEQFF.

A few counts support this clone. The rearrangement joins TRBV19 to TRBJ2-1; maybe TRBD2 (5 bases). The CDR3 is 11 residues long. The germline gives CDR1 LNHDA, CDR2 SQIVND (reference sequence). Between the trimmed V and J ends, which lost 3 bases and 11 bases, there was a span of 8 bases. CDR3: CASSIERKQFF. CDR3 bases: TGTGCCAGTAGTATTGAGCGGAAGCAGTTCTTC.

The chain recombines TRBV15 with TRBJ2-7, with unresolved D. The CDR3 spans 16 residues. The V end lost 0 bases, the J end lost 2 bases, and 14 bases lay between the germline ends. From germline, CDR1 is LNHNV and CDR2 YYDKDF (reference sequence). The CDR3 loop is CATSRDLRLQTYEQYF. CDR3 sequence (DNA): TGTGCCACCAGCAGAGATCTACGGCTACAGACCTACGAGCAGTACTTC.

The chain is built from TRBV5-6 and TRBJ1-1; a weak D match, TRBD1 (5 bases). Germline V gives CDR1 SGHDT, CDR2 YYEEEE. The CDR3 contains 12 residues. V was trimmed by 0 bases and J by 8 bases, leaving 8 bases between them. This chain's CDR3 is CASSLDQGEAFF. The CDR3 region has the DNA TGTGCCAGCAGCTTGGATCAGGGAGAAGCTTTCTTT.

The chain employs TRBV6-1 and TRBJ2-2; 11 positions agree with TRBD2. Germline V CDR1 and CDR2: MNHNS, SASEGT. V dropped 5 bases and J dropped 6; count of bases not matched to a gene: 5. The CDR3 consists of 15 residues. DNA for the CDR3: TGTGCCAGCAGTCTTAGCGGGAGGGCGTCCGGGGAGCTGTTTTTT. This encodes CASSLSGRASGELFF.

This sequence joins TRBV5-6 and TRBJ2-6; 8 nucleotides line up with TRBD2. Trimming took 3 bases from V and 0 from J; bases not matched to a gene: 5. The germline V gene encodes CDR1 SGHDT and CDR2 YYEEEE. CDR3 length: 17 residues. The CDR3, as DNA: TGTGCCAGCAGCTCCGGGACTAGGGACTCTGGGGCCAACGTCCTGACTTTC. Its protein is CASSSGTRDSGANVLTF.

The chain couples TRBV14 to TRBJ2-4; 9 nucleotides line up with TRBD2. Germline CDR1 SGHDN, CDR2 FVKESK. J lost 12 bases, V lost 1 base, and 4 bases had no gene match. The CDR3 sequence is 13 residues long. CDR3 residues: CASSQAASGNQYF. The CDR3, as DNA: TGTGCCAGCAGCCAAGCGGCTAGCGGGAATCAGTACTTC.

This clone was picked up a small number of times. The V call is TRBV5-1, the J call TRBJ2-3, with TRBD2 matching 7 bases. With 7 bases clipped from V and 9 bases from J, the junction kept 8 bases outside the gene matches. The CDR3 sequence is 12 residues long. Germline-derived CDR1 and CDR2 are SGHRS and YFSETQ. The CDR3 DNA is TGCGCCAGCGGTCTCCGGGGGGAAACGCAGTATTTT. This sequence encodes CASGLRGETQYF.

The chain couples TRBV18 to TRBJ1-5; D gene unclear. The V and J ends lost 1 base and 2 bases respectively, with 6 bases between them. The CDR3 extends over 14 amino acids. Germline CDR1 is KGHSH and CDR2 is LQKENI. The CDR3 protein is CASSPLVGNQPQHF. CDR3 bases: TGTGCCAGCTCACCACTAGTGGGCAATCAGCCCCAGCATTTT.

The rearrangement uses TRBV27 and TRBJ2-7, with a possible D match to TRBD2 (5 bases). V gave up 5 bases and J gave up 0 bases, with 8 bases separating them. The germline V gene encodes CDR1 MNHEY and CDR2 SMNVEV (reference sequence). The CDR3 consists of 13 residues. Here the CDR3 reads CASSPGSSYEQYF. Written as DNA, the CDR3 is TGTGCCAGCAGTCCTGGGAGCTCCTACGAGCAGTACTTC.

V gene TRBV7-9 combines with J gene TRBJ1-2; TRBD1 is a possible D gene (6 bases). The CDR3 covers 15 residues. With 3 bases removed from V and 4 bases from J, the gap between germline ends came to 15 bases. Per germline, CDR1 SEHNR and CDR2 FQNEAQ (reference sequence). CDR3: CASSLGAGGFYGYTF. The CDR3 DNA is TGTGCCAGCAGCTTGGGGGCAGGCGGGTTCTATGGCTACACCTTC.

The V and J genes are TRBV6-5 and TRBJ2-3; TRBD2 aligns across 8 bases. The germline CDR1 and CDR2 sequences are MNHEY and SVGAGI. The CDR3 runs 16 residues. The V gene end was trimmed by 1 base and the J gene end by 1 base; junction bases not matched to a gene: 4. In DNA, the CDR3 is TGTGCCAGCAGTTACTTTACTAGCGGCGGCACAGATACGCAGTATTTT. This encodes CASSYFTSGGTDTQYF.

The gene calls are TRBV6-5 and TRBJ1-1, with TRBD1 as a possible D gene (5 bases). Germline CDR1 reads MNHEY; CDR2 reads SVGAGI. Trimming left V 0 bases short and J 6 bases short, with 8 bases between. This CDR3 has 13 residues. Here the CDR3 DNA reads TGTGCCAGCAGTTACTCAGGGGCTGCTGAAGCTTTCTTT. This codes for CASSYSGAAEAFF.

The V call is TRBV18, the J call TRBJ2-3, with D perhaps TRBD2 (6 bases). The CDR3 contains 16 residues. In germline, CDR1 is KGHSH, CDR2 LQKENI. V lost 2 bases and J 0 bases, leaving 12 bases between the germline ends. The CDR3 DNA follows: TGTGCCAGCTCACCAAATGCTGGGGGGAGCACAGATACGCAGTATTTT. The encoded protein is CASSPNAGGSTDTQYF.

The chain carries TRBV5-1 and TRBJ2-2; TRBD2 aligns across 8 bases. V trimming: 4 bases; J trimming: 6 bases; junction bases outside the gene matches: 8. Germline CDR1 and CDR2: SGHRS and YFSETQ. This CDR3 comprises 15 residues. This chain's CDR3 is CASSPKAGGAGELFF. The CDR3 nucleotides read TGCGCCAGCAGCCCCAAGGCGGGAGGCGCCGGGGAGCTGTTTTTT.

V usage is TRBV6-1 and J usage is TRBJ2-7; D is uncertain. The germline V gene encodes CDR1 MNHNS and CDR2 SASEGT. Trimming stripped 5 bases from V and 6 bases from J, with 17 bases between. The CDR3 has 14 amino acids. The CDR3 loop is CASSSDPTQLEQYF. The DNA for the CDR3 is TGTGCCAGCAGTTCCGATCCCACCCAACTCGAGCAGTACTTC.

The rearrangement uses TRBV7-9 and TRBJ2-7, with 8 bases matching TRBD2. The trim removed 3 bases at V and 5 bases at J, leaving 9 bases unmatched. CDR3 length equals 15 residues. Germline V gene lookup returns CDR1 SEHNR and CDR2 FQNEAQ (reference sequence). This CDR3 reads CASSFGSGGPHEQYF. The CDR3 DNA reads TGTGCCAGCAGCTTTGGGTCGGGAGGGCCCCACGAGCAGTACTTC. The variable domain in full, completed from reference TRBV7-9 and TRBJ2-7, reads DTGVSQNPRHKITKRGQNVTFRCDPISEHNRLYWYRQTLGQGPEFLTYFQNEAQLEKSRLLSDRFSAERPKGSFSTLEIQRTEQGDSAMYLCASSFGSGGPHEQYFGPGTRLTVT.